These 3 T cell receptor beta chains originate from one sample sequenced in a study of identical twins. TCRdb redid the calling of the 5' RACE reads with MiXCR, one entry per CDR3 protein. The data contain a few hundred thousand distinct CDR3 sequences, around 9.7% of them seen just once; the ten biggest clones take up about 7.1%. The sample also formed part of further work on yellow fever vaccine responses in identical twins.

Sequenced sample: CD8+ T cells sorted from blood. Receptors originate from a woman aged 18-35 years in good health.

The V and J genes are TRBV12-3 or TRBV12-4 and TRBJ2-7, with 8 bases aligning to TRBD2. With V trimmed by 0 bases and J by 3 bases, 4 bases remained unmatched. This CDR3 region has 15 residues. CDR3 bases: TGTGCCAGCAGTTTAGCGAGCCGGGGGGGCTACGAGCAGTACTTC. Its translation: CASSLASRGGYEQYF.

This clonotype was seen a few times. This chain uses TRBV7-8 with TRBJ2-7; 7 bases agree with TRBD2. CDR1 is SGHVS and CDR2 is FQNEAQ in the germline V gene. CDR3 length: 13 residues. Trimming took 1 base from V and 5 from J; bases not matched to a gene: 2. CDR3 in amino acids: CASSLEAGNEQYF. The CDR3 DNA reads TGTGCCAGCAGCTTAGAAGCGGGGAACGAGCAGTACTTC.

This clonotype occurred many times. The genes are TRBV6-2 or TRBV6-3 and TRBJ2-3; no firm D call. With 0 bases removed from V and 4 bases from J, the gap between germline ends came to 8 bases. Germline CDR1 and CDR2: MNHEY and SVGEGT. This CDR3 spans 14 amino acids. CDR3 sequence: CASSYSEYPDTQYF. CDR3 nucleotides: TGTGCCAGCAGTTACTCGGAATATCCAGATACGCAGTATTTT.